One T cell receptor (beta chain) is described in this entry. This entry comes from a study of shared clonotypes between healthy human individuals. Using immunoSEQ multiplex PCR, the repertoire was profiled, and TCRdb retains in-frame clones only, with some absent. The table lists some 690,000 clones, less than 95% of them singletons. The germline CDR1 and CDR2 sequences are SGHTA and FQGNSA. The V segment lost 3 bases and the J segment 4 bases; nucleotides outside the gene matches: 5. This CDR3 region has 14 residues. The gene calls are TRBV7-2 and TRBJ2-7; 8 bases align to TRBD2. This receptor was taken from a man between 18 and 29 years old in good health. Some clones in this sample may be carry-over from other donors' samples. The sequencing sample was made of memory CD8+ T cells from PBMCs. Documented subset: CD45RO+ cells pooled with CCR7-negative TemRA cells. DNA for the CDR3: TGTGCCAGCAGCTTTAGCGGGACCAAATACGAGCAGTACTTC. Translating it yields CASSFSGTKYEQYF. Based on the CDR3 plus reference TRBV7-2 and TRBJ2-7, the full variable domain is GAGVSQSPSNKVTEKGKDVELRCDPISGHTALYWYRQSLGQGLEFLIYFQGNSAPDKSGLPSDRFSAERTGGSVSTLTIQRTQQEDSAVYLCASSFSGTKYEQYFGPGTRLTVT.